This T cell receptor beta chain originates from a study of control samples from healthy donors and cancer patients. Trimming took off 3 bases at V and 4 bases at J, with 10 bases between the two ends. The CDR3 covers 14 residues. Germline V CDR1 and CDR2: MNHEY, SVGAGI. Profiled with immunoSEQ multiplex PCR; TCRdb holds only in-frame clones, not every one. This sample carries some 99,000 clones, around 89% of them seen once, and the ten largest clones take roughly 18%. V gene TRBV6-5 combines with J gene TRBJ1-5; tentatively, D is TRBD1 (6 bases). Sequenced material: blood. This TCR was sampled from a woman in her fifties or sixties in good health. CDR3 nucleotide sequence: TGTGCCAGCAGTTATGACAGGACTAATCAGCCCCAGCATTTT. Protein product: CASSYDRTNQPQHF.